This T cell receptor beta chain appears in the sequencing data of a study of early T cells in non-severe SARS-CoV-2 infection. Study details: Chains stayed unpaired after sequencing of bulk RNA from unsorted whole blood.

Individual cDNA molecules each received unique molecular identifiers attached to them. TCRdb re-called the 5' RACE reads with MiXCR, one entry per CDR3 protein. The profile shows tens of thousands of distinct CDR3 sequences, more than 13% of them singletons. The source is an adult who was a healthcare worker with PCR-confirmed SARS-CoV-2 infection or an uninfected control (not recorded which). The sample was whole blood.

The CDR3 nucleotides are TGTGCCAGCTCCCCCATAGCGGGGTTCGATGAAAAACTGTTTTTT. Its translation: CASSPIAGFDEKLFF. This rearrangement joins TRBV18 to TRBJ1-4; D gene unclear. The CDR3 runs 15 residues. Looked up from germline, CDR1 is KGHSH and CDR2 is LQKENI. Trimming left V 6 bases short and J 6 bases short, with 17 bases between.